This T cell receptor (beta chain) was profiled in a study of cytomegalovirus exposure and HLA in healthy donors. Study as a whole: Researchers previously reported finding about 110 million unique TCR beta sequences from around 200 million T cells.

About this clone itself: Its antigen is still unknown.

Study findings and constraints: Presence/absence comparisons presumed near-even sequencing depth among donors. Analysis was carried out at a later point, and it linked a missense DCLRE1C variant to TCR beta V- and J-gene trimming.

Primers: 60 Vbeta forward and 13 Jbeta reverse. Profiled with immunoSEQ multiplex PCR; TCRdb holds only in-frame clones, not every one. Among more than 95,000 clones listed, 75% to 80% were seen once. The CDR3 is 16 residues long. The germline gives CDR1 MGHRA, CDR2 YSYEKL. J lost 5 bases, V lost 6 bases, and 8 bases had no gene match. The sequenced sample was PBMCs. This TCR came from a middle-aged woman in good health and CMV-seronegative. This chain uses TRBV4-1 with TRBJ2-3; 13 nucleotides agree with TRBD2. For the CDR3, the DNA is TGCGCCAGCAGTCTTGGACTAGCGGGAGTGTTAGATACGCAGTATTTT. Its protein is CASSLGLAGVLDTQYF.